These T cell receptor beta chains were read from a single sample in a study of blood T cells in healthy people across ages. TCRdb reprocessed the 5' RACE reads via MiXCR and lists one record per CDR3 protein. The profile shows 450,000 to 700,000 distinct CDR3 sequences, 25% to 30% of them singletons. The sequenced material came from blood. The receptors shown here come from a woman aged 70-85 years in good health. CDR3s include the opening cysteine and the closing phenylalanine or tryptophan. A D gene is named only where the DNA matches it firmly. Some rows mark clone size as missing; the rest say once, few, many or name a class of expanded clone.

D,V,size,J,DNA,CDR3
NA,TRBV5-1,NA,TRBJ2-7,TGCGCCAGCAGCCCTCAAACAGGGCGAATTCCCTACGAGCAGTACTTC,CASSPQTGRIPYEQYF
NA,TRBV13,NA,TRBJ1-1,TGTGCCAGCAGCTTAGTGTCACAGAACACTGAAGCTTTCTTT,CASSLVSQNTEAFF
NA,TRBV20-1,NA,TRBJ2-5,TGCAGTGCCCCTTTATCGGGTGAAGAGACCCAGTACTTC,CSAPLSGEETQYF
NA,TRBV6-5,few,TRBJ2-3,TGTGCCAGCAGTGGTATTATCACAGATACGCAGTATTTT,CASSGIITDTQYF
TRBD1,TRBV29-1,NA,TRBJ1-1,TGCAGCGTCGAAAGGGGGCACGCTTTCTTT,CSVERGHAFF
NA,TRBV6-2/TRBV6-3,many,TRBJ2-1,TGTGCCAGCAGTGAGAGGCTTTCCCAGTTCTTC,CASSERLSQFF
TRBD2,TRBV7-2,NA,TRBJ2-5,TGTGCCAGCAGCCGGACTAGCGGGACCCAAGAGACCCAGTACTTC,CASSRTSGTQETQYF
NA,TRBV9,NA,TRBJ2-7,TGTGCCAGCAGCGCAGAGGGGGGGCCCTACGAGCAGTACTTC,CASSAEGGPYEQYF
TRBD2,TRBV20-1,few,TRBJ2-5,TGCAGTGCTAGTCGGGCACTAGCGGGGAGCGAGACCCAGTACTTC,CSASRALAGSETQYF
TRBD1,TRBV20-1,NA,TRBJ1-5,TGCAGTGCTAGAGCGGGACAGGGGTTCAATCAGCCCCAGCATTTT,CSARAGQGFNQPQHF
NA,TRBV2,NA,TRBJ2-2,TGTGCCAGCAGTGGAATTTATAACACCGGGGAGCTGTTTTTT,CASSGIYNTGELFF
TRBD1,TRBV7-2,NA,TRBJ2-3,TGTGCCAGCAGCCCAGGGACAGGGCCAGATACGCAGTATTTT,CASSPGTGPDTQYF
NA,TRBV18,NA,TRBJ2-6,TGTGCCAGCTCACGGGCTTGGGGCTCTGGGGCCAACGTCCTGACTTTC,CASSRAWGSGANVLTF
TRBD2,TRBV7-2,few,TRBJ2-5,TGTGCCAGCAGCCGGAGGACTAGCGGGGGGAGCGAGACCCAGTACTTC,CASSRRTSGGSETQYF
NA,TRBV20-1,few,TRBJ2-7,TGCAGTGCTAGATTCCGTGGGGGCTCCTACGAGCAGTACTTC,CSARFRGGSYEQYF
NA,TRBV14,NA,TRBJ1-2,TGTGCCAGCAGCCAAGTATGGGGGCAAGGCTACACCTTC,CASSQVWGQGYTF
NA,TRBV9,NA,TRBJ1-2,TGTGCCAGCAGCGTAGACAGGGCGGACTATGGCTACACCTTC,CASSVDRADYGYTF
NA,TRBV20-1,few,TRBJ1-6,TGCAGTGCTAGTCTTAACAGGGAGGATTCACCCCTCCACTTT,CSASLNREDSPLHF
TRBD2,TRBV11-3,NA,TRBJ2-5,TGTGCCAGCAGTTTAGAGGGGACTAGAGACGTGGAGACCCAGTACTTC,CASSLEGTRDVETQYF
TRBD2,TRBV3-1,few,TRBJ2-1,TGTGCCAGCAGCCAAGGGACTAGCGGTCGGGAGCAGTTCTTC,CASSQGTSGREQFF
NA,TRBV4-3,many,TRBJ1-2,TGCGCCAGCAGCCAAGGTCAGAACAACTACTATGGCTACACCTTC,CASSQGQNNYYGYTF
NA,TRBV2,NA,TRBJ2-7,TGTGCCAGCAGTACGGGGTATGGGACCGACGAGCAGTACTTC,CASSTGYGTDEQYF
NA,TRBV7-3,few,TRBJ1-2,TGTGCCAGCAGCCCCGGGGGGGGCCCGCACTATGGCTACACCTTC,CASSPGGGPHYGYTF
TRBD1,TRBV27,NA,TRBJ2-7,TGTGCCAGCAGGAGACAGGGAAGCTCCTACGAGCAGTACTTC,CASRRQGSSYEQYF
NA,TRBV3-1,NA,TRBJ2-3,TGTGCCAGCAGAACCGGCCTAAGCACAGATACGCAGTATTTT,CASRTGLSTDTQYF
NA,TRBV5-1,NA,TRBJ2-7,TGCGCCAGCGGGGACGGACCCTACGAGCAGTACTTC,CASGDGPYEQYF
NA,TRBV7-2,NA,TRBJ1-2,TGTGCCAGCAGCTTAGGATCGGGGACACCCTATGGCTACACCTTC,CASSLGSGTPYGYTF
TRBD1,TRBV6-5,NA,TRBJ1-4,TGTGCCAGCAGTAGGACAGGGGCAGAAAAACTGTTTTTT,CASSRTGAEKLFF
NA,TRBV7-9,few,TRBJ2-5,TGTGCCAGCAGCTTACCAGCCTTCGACGAGACCCAGTACTTC,CASSLPAFDETQYF
NA,TRBV9,NA,TRBJ1-4,TGTGCCAGCACCCCAGGCGGACAGAATGAAAAACTGTTTTTT,CASTPGGQNEKLFF
TRBD2,TRBV6-4,NA,TRBJ2-7,TGTGCCAGCAGTACACCGGGACTAGCGGGGGGACCTACCTTC,CASSTPGLAGGPTF
NA,TRBV7-2,NA,TRBJ1-4,TGTGCCAGCAGCTTAAGGGGGGCGCTTGGGGAAAAACTGTTTTTT,CASSLRGALGEKLFF
TRBD2,TRBV4-3,few,TRBJ2-7,TGCGCCAGCAGCCAAGGGGCTCGCGGGACTAGCGGGGGGCCTGGTCTCAGTGAGCAGTACTTC,CASSQGARGTSGGPGLSEQYF
NA,TRBV19,few,TRBJ2-7,TGTGCCAGTAGTGAGATGCACGGGCCCGAGCAGTACTTC,CASSEMHGPEQYF
NA,TRBV20-1,few,TRBJ1-5,TGCAGTGCTAGAATGCCGGGGCGCGGCAATCAGCCCCAGCATTTT,CSARMPGRGNQPQHF
NA,TRBV2,NA,TRBJ1-2,TGTGCCAGCAGTGGAGACGGCTGGGGCTACACCTTC,CASSGDGWGYTF
TRBD2,TRBV9,NA,TRBJ2-5,TGTGCCAACAGCGGGGACTCCCGGGGGACCCAGTACTTC,CANSGDSRGTQYF
NA,TRBV6-6,few,TRBJ2-5,TGTGCCAGCAGCTTGGACACCGCCCTGGAGCAGTACTTC,CASSLDTALEQYF
NA,TRBV5-1,few,TRBJ2-7,TGTGCCAGCAGCTTAGCATCCGGGGACTACGAGCAGTACTTC,CASSLASGDYEQYF
NA,TRBV7-2,few,TRBJ1-2,TGTGCCAGCAGCTTCAACGCGGTAACAGGGAACTATGGCTACACCTTC,CASSFNAVTGNYGYTF
TRBD2,TRBV4-2,NA,TRBJ2-5,TGTGCCAGCAGCCAAGATCCCGGCGGGGGAGAGACCCAGTACTTC,CASSQDPGGGETQYF
NA,TRBV4-3,NA,TRBJ2-3,TGCGCCAGCAGCCAAGACGGGGGAGGAGGGAATACGCAGTATTTT,CASSQDGGGGNTQYF
TRBD2,TRBV7-3,many,TRBJ2-1,TGTGCCAGCAGCCAGCTAGCGGGGACCTACAATGAGCAGTTCTTC,CASSQLAGTYNEQFF
NA,TRBV20-1,NA,TRBJ1-1,TGCAGTGCTAGAGAGAGGCGGCAGAACACTGAAGCTTTCTTT,CSARERRQNTEAFF
NA,TRBV12-3/TRBV12-4,NA,TRBJ2-5,TGTGCCAGCAGTTTAAGTACCAGGGGAGAGACCCAGTACTTC,CASSLSTRGETQYF
NA,TRBV10-3,NA,TRBJ2-5,TGTGCCATCAGTGAGTCTAGTGGCAGCGTACAAGAGACCCAGTACTTC,CAISESSGSVQETQYF
TRBD1,TRBV10-3,NA,TRBJ1-2,TGTGCCATCAGTGAGTGGGGGACAGGGGACTTAATGGCTGGCTACACCTTC,CAISEWGTGDLMAGYTF
NA,TRBV4-2,NA,TRBJ1-1,TGTGCCAGCAGCGAGTGGGGGGCTGAAGCTTTCTTT,CASSEWGAEAFF
TRBD1,TRBV20-1,few,TRBJ2-5,TGCAGTGCTAGAGATCCAAACAGGGGTCAGGGGGAGACCCAGTACTTC,CSARDPNRGQGETQYF
TRBD2,TRBV9,NA,TRBJ2-2,TGTGCCAGCAGCCCCCGAGTAGCGGGGGGGACCGGGGAGCTGTTTTTT,CASSPRVAGGTGELFF
TRBD2,TRBV10-3,NA,TRBJ2-5,TGTGCCATCAGTGAGGAGCGGGGTAGGGAGACCCAGTACTTC,CAISEERGRETQYF
TRBD2,TRBV12-3/TRBV12-4,NA,TRBJ2-1,TGTGCCAGCAACCCGAGCGGGGAGTCCTACAATGAGCAGTTCTTC,CASNPSGESYNEQFF
NA,TRBV2,NA,TRBJ2-1,TGTGCCACCACCTCTGAGGAGGCAAGAAAGGATGAGCAGTTCTTC,CATTSEEARKDEQFF
TRBD2,TRBV2,NA,TRBJ2-1,TGTGCCAGCAGCAGGGGACTAGCCCTGTACAATGAGCAGTTCTTC,CASSRGLALYNEQFF
TRBD2,TRBV20-1,NA,TRBJ2-5,TGCAGTGCGCAACTAGCGGGGGGGCGAGAGACCCAGTACTTC,CSAQLAGGRETQYF
NA,TRBV25-1,once,TRBJ1-2,TGTGCCAGCAGTGAACAGGGAGCGTTTGGCTACCCCTTC,CASSEQGAFGYPF
NA,TRBV21-1,few,TRBJ1-4,TGTGCCAGCAGCAAGACAGGGGGCTATGAAAAACTGTTTTTT,CASSKTGGYEKLFF